Sequencing of this T cell receptor (beta chain) was carried out in a study of metastatic and nonmetastatic thyroid tumors. Looking at the study overall: Across peripheral blood and tumor or nodule tissue samples taken from malignant and benign thyroid patients, the repertoires were compared with one another. Points from the study as a whole: When malignant thyroid tumors were compared with benign nodules, TCR beta diversity was reportedly significantly higher in the malignant tumors. This held in both blood and tumor samples.

All patients reached thyroid surgery having received no treatment beforehand. CDR3 length equals 14 residues. V lost 5 bases, J lost 3 bases, and 6 bases stayed unmatched. The germline gives CDR1 SGHTA, CDR2 FQGTGA. Per the original methods: Across clinicopathological groups, CDR3 differences served as the basis for building a distant-metastasis classifier for papillary thyroid cancer. TCRdb re-called clones from the PCR reads using MiXCR. V and J calls and clone size were set by TCRdb, not the authors. The data show tens of thousands of clones, with roughly 22% seen just once and 5.5% to 6.5% held by the top ten. This clone was observed many times. The antigen remains unidentified.

The TCR was taken from a female donor with papillary thyroid cancer or a benign thyroid nodule (not recorded which). Some clones in this sample may be carry-over from other donors' samples. The specimen was tumor tissue. The rearrangement uses TRBV7-3 and TRBJ1-1; 7 bases map to TRBD1. The CDR3 region has the DNA TGTGCCAGCAGCCCCAGGGACAGCCACACTGAAGCTTTCTTT. Translated, it gives CASSPRDSHTEAFF.